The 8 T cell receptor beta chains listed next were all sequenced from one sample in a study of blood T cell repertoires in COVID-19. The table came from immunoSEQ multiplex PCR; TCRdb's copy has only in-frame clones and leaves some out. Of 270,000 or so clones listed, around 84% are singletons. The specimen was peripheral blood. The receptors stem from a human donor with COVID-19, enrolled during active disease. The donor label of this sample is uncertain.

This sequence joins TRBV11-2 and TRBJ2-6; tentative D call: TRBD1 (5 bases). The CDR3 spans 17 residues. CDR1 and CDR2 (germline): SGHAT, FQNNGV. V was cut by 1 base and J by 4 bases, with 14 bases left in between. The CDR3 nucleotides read TGTGCCAGCAGCTTAGTGTTGGTCAGGGCCGGGGCCAACGTCCTGACTTTC. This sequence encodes CASSLVLVRAGANVLTF. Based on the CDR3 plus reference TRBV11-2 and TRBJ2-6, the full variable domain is EAGVAQSPRYKIIEKRQSVAFWCNPISGHATLYWYQQILGQGPKLLIQFQNNGVVDDSQLPKDRFSAERLKGVDSTLKIQPAKLEDSAVYLCASSLVLVRAGANVLTFGAGSRLTVL.

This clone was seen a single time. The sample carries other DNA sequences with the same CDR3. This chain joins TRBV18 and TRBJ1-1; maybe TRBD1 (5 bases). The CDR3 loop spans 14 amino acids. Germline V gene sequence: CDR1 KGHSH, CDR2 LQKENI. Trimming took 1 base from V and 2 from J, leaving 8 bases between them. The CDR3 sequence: CASSPRGGNTEAFF. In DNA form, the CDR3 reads TGTGCCAGCTCACCACGGGGCGGTAACACTGAAGCTTTCTTT. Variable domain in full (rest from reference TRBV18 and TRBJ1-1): NAGVMQNPRHLVRRRGQEARLRCSPMKGHSHVYWYRQLPEEGLKFMVYLQKENIIDESGMPKERFSAEFPKEGPSILRIQQVVRGDSAAYFCASSPRGGNTEAFFGQGTRLTVV.

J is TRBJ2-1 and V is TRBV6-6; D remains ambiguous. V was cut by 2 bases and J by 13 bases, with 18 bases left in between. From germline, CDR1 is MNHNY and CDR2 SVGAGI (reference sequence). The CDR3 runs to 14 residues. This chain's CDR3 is CASSYSVALRLQFF. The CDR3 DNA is TGTGCCAGCAGTTACAGTGTAGCCCTGCGGCTCCAGTTCTTC.

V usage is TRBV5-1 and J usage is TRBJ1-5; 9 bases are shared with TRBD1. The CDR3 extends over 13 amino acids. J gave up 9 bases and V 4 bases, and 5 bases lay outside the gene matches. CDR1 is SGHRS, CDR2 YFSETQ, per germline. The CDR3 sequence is CASSRTGDGPQHF. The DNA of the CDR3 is TGCGCCAGCAGCCGGACAGGGGATGGGCCCCAGCATTTT.

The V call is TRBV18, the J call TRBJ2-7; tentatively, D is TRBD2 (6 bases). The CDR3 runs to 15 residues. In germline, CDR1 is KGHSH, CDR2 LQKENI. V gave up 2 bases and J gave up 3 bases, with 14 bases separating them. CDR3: CASSPRTRGGYEQYF. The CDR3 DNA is TGTGCCAGCTCACCAAGGACGCGGGGTGGCTACGAGCAGTACTTC.

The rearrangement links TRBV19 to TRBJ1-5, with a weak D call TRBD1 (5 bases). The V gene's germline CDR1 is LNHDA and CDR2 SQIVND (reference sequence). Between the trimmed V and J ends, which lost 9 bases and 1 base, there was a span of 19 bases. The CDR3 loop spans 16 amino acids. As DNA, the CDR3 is TGTGCCAGGACGAATTGGGGCAGGGTGAGCAATCAGCCCCAGCATTTT. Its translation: CARTNWGRVSNQPQHF.

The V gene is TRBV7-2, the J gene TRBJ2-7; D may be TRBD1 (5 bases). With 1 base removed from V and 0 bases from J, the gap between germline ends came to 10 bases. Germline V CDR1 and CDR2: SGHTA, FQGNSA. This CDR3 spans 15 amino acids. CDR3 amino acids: CASSLGPGNSYEQYF. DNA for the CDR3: TGTGCCAGCAGCTTAGGTCCAGGGAACTCCTACGAGCAGTACTTC.

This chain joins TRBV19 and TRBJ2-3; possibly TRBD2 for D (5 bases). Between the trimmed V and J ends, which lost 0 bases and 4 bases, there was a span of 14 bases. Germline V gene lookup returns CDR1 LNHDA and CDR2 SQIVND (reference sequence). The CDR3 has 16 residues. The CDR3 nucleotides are TGTGCCAGTAGTATAGAGGAGGCAGGCGTGCCAGATACGCAGTATTTT. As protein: CASSIEEAGVPDTQYF. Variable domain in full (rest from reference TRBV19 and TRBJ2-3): DGGITQSPKYLFRKEGQNVTLSCEQNLNHDAMYWYRQDPGQGLRLIYYSQIVNDFQKGDIAEGYSVSREKKESFPLTVTSAQKNPTAFYLCASSIEEAGVPDTQYFGPGTRLTVL.